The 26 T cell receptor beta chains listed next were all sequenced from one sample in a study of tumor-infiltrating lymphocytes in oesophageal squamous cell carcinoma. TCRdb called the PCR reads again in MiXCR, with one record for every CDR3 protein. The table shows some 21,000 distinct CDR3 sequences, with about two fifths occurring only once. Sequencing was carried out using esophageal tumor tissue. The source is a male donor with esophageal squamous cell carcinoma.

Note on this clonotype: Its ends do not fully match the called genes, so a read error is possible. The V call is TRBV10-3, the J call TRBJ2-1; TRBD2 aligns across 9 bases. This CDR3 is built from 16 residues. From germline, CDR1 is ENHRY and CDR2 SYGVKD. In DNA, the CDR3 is TGTGTCATCAGTGAAATAGCGGGAGACGGCGACAATGAGCAGTTCTTC. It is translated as CVISEIAGDGDNEQFF.

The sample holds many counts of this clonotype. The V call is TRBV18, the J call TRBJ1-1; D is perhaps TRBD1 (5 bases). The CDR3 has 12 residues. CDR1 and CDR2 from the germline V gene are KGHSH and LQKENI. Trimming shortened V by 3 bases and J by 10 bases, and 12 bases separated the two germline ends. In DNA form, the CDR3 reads TGTGCCAGCTCACCGGGGGAGGCTGTAGCTTTCTTT. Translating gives CASSPGEAVAFF.

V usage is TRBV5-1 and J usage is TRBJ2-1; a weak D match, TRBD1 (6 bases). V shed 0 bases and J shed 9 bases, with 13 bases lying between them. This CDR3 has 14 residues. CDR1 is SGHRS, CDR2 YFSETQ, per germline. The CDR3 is CASSLATGFGEQFF. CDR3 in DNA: TGCGCCAGCAGCTTGGCTACAGGGTTTGGTGAGCAGTTCTTC.

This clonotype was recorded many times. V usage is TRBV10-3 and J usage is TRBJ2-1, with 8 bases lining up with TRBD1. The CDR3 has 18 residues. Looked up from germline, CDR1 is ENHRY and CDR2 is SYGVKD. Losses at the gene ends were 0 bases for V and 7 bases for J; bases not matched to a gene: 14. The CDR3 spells CAISESEDRGPLKNEQFF. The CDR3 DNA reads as TGTGCCATCAGTGAGTCGGAAGACAGGGGCCCCCTCAAAAATGAGCAGTTCTTC.

CDR3 nucleotides: TGTGCCAGCACCCCGACAGGTAAGGGGTCTAACTATGGCTACACCTTC. As protein: CASTPTGKGSNYGYTF. This chain joins TRBV12-3 or TRBV12-4 and TRBJ1-2; tentative D call: TRBD1 (6 bases). Trimming stripped 7 bases from V and 0 bases from J, with 18 bases between. The CDR3 sequence is 16 residues long.

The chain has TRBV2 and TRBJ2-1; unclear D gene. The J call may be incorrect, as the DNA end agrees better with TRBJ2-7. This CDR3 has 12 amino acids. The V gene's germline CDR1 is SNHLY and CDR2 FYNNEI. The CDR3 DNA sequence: TGTGCCAGCAGTCTCCCCTACAATGAGCAGTACTTC. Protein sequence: CASSLPYNEQYF.

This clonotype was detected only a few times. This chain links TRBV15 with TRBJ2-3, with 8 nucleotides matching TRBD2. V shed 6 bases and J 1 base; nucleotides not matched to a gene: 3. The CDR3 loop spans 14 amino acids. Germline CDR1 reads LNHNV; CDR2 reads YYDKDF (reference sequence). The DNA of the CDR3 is TGTGCCACCAGGCTAGCGGGCGGCACAGATACGCAGTATTTT. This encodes CATRLAGGTDTQYF.

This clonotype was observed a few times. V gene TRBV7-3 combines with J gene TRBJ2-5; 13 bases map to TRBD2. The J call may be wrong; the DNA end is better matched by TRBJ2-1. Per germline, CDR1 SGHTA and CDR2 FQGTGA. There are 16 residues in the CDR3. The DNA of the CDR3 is TGTGCCAGCAGCTTAATCGGACTAGCGGGAGCCAATGAGCAGTTCTTC. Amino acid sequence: CASSLIGLAGANEQFF.

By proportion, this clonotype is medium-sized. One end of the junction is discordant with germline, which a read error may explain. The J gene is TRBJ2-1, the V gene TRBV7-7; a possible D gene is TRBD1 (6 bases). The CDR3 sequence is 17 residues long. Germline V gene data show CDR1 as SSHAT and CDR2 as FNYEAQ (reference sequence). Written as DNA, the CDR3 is TGTGCTAGCAGCCCGCTCCCCGACAGGTCAGTACCCAATGAGCAGTTCTTC. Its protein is CASSPLPDRSVPNEQFF.

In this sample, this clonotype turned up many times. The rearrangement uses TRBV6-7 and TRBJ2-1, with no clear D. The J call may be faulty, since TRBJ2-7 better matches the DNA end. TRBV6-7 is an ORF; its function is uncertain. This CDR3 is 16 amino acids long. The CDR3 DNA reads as TGTGCCAGCACCACAATCGAATACGGGTTCTACAATGAGCAGTACTTC. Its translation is CASTTIEYGFYNEQYF.

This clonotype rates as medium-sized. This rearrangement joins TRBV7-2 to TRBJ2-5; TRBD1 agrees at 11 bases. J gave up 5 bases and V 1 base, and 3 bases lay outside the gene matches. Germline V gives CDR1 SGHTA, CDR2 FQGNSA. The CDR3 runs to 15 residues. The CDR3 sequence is CASSLGGTGGETQYF. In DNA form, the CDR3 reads TGTGCCAGCAGCTTAGGAGGGACAGGGGGGGAGACCCAGTACTTC.

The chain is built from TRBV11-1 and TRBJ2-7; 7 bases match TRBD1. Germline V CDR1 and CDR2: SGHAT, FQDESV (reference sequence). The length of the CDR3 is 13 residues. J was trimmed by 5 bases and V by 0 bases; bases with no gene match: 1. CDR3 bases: TGTGCCAGCAGCTTAGCAGGGGGCAACGAGCAGTACTTC. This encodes CASSLAGGNEQYF.

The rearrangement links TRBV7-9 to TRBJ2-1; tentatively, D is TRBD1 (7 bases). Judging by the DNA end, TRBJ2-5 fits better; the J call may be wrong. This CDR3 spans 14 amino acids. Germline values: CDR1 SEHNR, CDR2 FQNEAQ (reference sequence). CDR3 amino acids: CASSLQGGGETQYF. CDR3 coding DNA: TGTGCCAGCAGCTTACAGGGGGGTGGAGAGACCCAGTACTTC.

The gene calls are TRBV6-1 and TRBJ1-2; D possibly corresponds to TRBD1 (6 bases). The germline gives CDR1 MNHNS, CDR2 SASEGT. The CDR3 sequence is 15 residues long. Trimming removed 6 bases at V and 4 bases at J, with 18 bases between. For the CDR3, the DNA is TGTGCCAGCAGGGATTCAGGGGCTAGTGTCTATGGCTACACCTTC. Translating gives CASRDSGASVYGYTF.

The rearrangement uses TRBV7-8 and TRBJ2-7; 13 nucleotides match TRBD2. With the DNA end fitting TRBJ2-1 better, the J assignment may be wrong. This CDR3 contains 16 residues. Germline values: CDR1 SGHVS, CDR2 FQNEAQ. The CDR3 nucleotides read TGTGCCAGCAGCTCCAGGACTAGCGGGAGCCAAGAGACCCAGTTCTTC. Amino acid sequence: CASSSRTSGSQETQFF.

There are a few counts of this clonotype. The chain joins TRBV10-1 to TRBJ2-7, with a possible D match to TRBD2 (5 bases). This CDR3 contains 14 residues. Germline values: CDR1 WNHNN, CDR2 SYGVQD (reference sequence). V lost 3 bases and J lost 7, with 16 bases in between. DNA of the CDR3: TGCGCCAGCAGTGACGGGGTCTTCTACAATGAGCAGTACTTC. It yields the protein CASSDGVFYNEQYF.

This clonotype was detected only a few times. CDR3 region: CASSHLGTVEGEKLFF. The CDR3 nucleotides are TGCGCCAGCAGCCACCTCGGGACGGTCGAAGGTGAAAAACTGTTTTTT. The chain links TRBV4-1 to TRBJ1-4, with D tentatively TRBD1 (5 bases). In germline, CDR1 is MGHRA, CDR2 YSYEKL. The V end was cut by 3 bases, the J end by 7 bases, with 18 bases between. CDR3 length: 16 residues.

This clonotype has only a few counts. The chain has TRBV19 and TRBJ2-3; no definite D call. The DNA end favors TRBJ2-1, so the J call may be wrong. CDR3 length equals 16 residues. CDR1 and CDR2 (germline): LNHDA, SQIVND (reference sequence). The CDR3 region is CASSAQPAHTYNEQFF. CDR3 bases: TGTGCCAGTAGCGCCCAACCAGCGCATACTTACAATGAGCAGTTCTTC.

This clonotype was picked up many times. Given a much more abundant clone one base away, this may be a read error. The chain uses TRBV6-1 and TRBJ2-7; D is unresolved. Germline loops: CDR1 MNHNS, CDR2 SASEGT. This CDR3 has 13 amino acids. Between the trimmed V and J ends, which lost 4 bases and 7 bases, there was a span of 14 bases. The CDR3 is CASSAYSVNEQYF. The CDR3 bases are TGTGCCAGCAGTGCCTACTCGGTCAATGAGCAGTACTTC.

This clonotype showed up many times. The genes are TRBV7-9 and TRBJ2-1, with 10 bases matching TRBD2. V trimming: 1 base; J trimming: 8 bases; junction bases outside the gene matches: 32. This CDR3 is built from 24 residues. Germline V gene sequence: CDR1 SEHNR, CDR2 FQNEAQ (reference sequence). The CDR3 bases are TGTGCCAGCAGCTTAGGCACTGACTACGGACTAGCGGTGGACCTAGTACACCTACTCGATGAGCAGTTCTTC. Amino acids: CASSLGTDYGLAVDLVHLLDEQFF.

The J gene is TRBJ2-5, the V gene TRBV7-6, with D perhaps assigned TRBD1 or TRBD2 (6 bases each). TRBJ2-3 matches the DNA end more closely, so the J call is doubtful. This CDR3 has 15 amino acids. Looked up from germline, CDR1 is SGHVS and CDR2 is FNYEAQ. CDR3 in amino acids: CASSLAGRGQETQYF. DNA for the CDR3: TGTGCCAGCAGCTTAGCGGGACGGGGGCAAGAGACCCAGTATTTT.

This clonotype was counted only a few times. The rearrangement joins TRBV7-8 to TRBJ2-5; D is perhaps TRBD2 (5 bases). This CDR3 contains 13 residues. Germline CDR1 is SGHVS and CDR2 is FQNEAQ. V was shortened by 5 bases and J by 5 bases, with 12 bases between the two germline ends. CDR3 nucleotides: TGTGCCAGCAGCGCCACTAGGTGGGAGACCCAGTACTTC. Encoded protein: CASSATRWETQYF.

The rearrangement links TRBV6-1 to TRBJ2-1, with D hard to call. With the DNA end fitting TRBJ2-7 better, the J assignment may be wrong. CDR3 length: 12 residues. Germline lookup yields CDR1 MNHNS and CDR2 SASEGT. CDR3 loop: CASFSRIYEQYF. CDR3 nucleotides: TGTGCCAGCTTCAGCCGAATCTACGAGCAGTACTTC.

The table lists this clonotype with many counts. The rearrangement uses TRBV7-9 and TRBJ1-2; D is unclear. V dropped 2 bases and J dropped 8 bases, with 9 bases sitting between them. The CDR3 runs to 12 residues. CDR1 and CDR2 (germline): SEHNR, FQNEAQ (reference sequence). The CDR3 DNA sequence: TGTGCCAGCAGCTTAAATTCTTTCGGCTACACCTTC. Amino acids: CASSLNSFGYTF.

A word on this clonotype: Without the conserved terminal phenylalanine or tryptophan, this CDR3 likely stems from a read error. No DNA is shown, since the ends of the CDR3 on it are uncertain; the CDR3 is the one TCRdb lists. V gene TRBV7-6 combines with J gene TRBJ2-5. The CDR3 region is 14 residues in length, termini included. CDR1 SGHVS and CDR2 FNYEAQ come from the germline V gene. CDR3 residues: CASSSLRYEQYFGN.

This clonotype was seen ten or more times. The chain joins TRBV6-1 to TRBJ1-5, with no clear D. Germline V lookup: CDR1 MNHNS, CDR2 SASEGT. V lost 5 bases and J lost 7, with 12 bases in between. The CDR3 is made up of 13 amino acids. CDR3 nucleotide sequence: TGTGCCAGCAGTTGGGCCTTTAGCCAGCCCCAGCATTTT. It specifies CASSWAFSQPQHF.